This paragraph covers one T cell receptor (beta chain) sequence. Here immunoSEQ multiplex PCR was the method, and the copy in TCRdb shows in-frame clones only, minus some. The sample has about 4,000 clones, about 82% seen once; the top ten hold 11% to 15%. The source of the sample is a study of immune evolution from preneoplasia to lung adenocarcinoma. Patients had resection in Japan or China between about 2014 and 2017. Each case's diagnosis was confirmed by two pathologists on H&E. V was pared by 5 bases and J by 7 bases, with 19 bases between. The CDR3 extends over 15 amino acids. CDR1 is SGHTA, CDR2 FQGTGA, per germline.

This receptor was taken from a person aged 60-80 years with lung adenocarcinoma. The specimen sequenced was FFPE adjacent normal lung tissue. The chain carries TRBV7-3 and TRBJ2-3; possible D gene TRBD1, 7 bases. The CDR3: CASSPRSGGSHTQYF. CDR3 nucleotides: TGTGCCAGCAGCCCCCGGTCAGGGGGGAGCCATACGCAGTATTTT.